This is a list of T cell receptor beta chains from one sample in a study of regulatory T cells in long-lasting Graves disease. MiXCR was run by TCRdb on the multiplex PCR reads, yielding one entry per CDR3 protein. This table holds under 450,000 distinct CDR3 sequences, more than 20% found once. Source: peripheral blood mononuclear cells (PBMCs), taken when the disease was refractory, from a patient treated with antithyroid drugs. The receptors shown here come from a woman in her forties with Graves disease. Both conserved end residues are part of each CDR3. The D gene is left open where the match is weak. Part of the rows lack a size; the others show once, few, many or a class for expanded clones.

>TRBD1|TRBJ2-5|few|TRBV5-1|17
CASSGKQGMLFQETQYF
TGCGCCAGCAGCGGCAAACAGGGGATGCTCTTCCAAGAGACCCAGTACTTC
>TRBD1|TRBJ1-1|-|TRBV28|14
CASSFLTGGGEAFF
TGTGCCAGCAGTTTCCTTACAGGGGGAGGTGAAGCTTTCTTT
>-|TRBJ1-4|many|TRBV6-1|15
CASSPPDGTGEKLFF
TGTGCCAGCAGTCCCCCAGACGGGACGGGCGAAAAACTGTTTTTT
>-|TRBJ2-1|few|TRBV28|14
CASRVPRGYNEQFF
TGTGCCAGCAGGGTACCTAGGGGATACAATGAGCAGTTCTTC
>TRBD2|TRBJ2-7|many|TRBV28|15
CASSSLGGSIYEQYF
TGTGCCAGCAGTTCTCTCGGGGGGTCGATATACGAGCAGTACTTC
>-|TRBJ2-7|many|TRBV15|13
CATSRVVGSEQYF
TGTGCCACCAGCAGAGTAGTTGGGAGCGAGCAGTACTTC
>-|TRBJ1-3|many|TRBV2|15
CASSQNPSSGNTIYF
TGTGCCAGCAGCCAAAACCCCAGCTCTGGAAACACCATATATTTT
>-|TRBJ2-7|many|TRBV12-3/TRBV12-4|15
CASSLAGVLSYEQYF
TGTGCCAGCAGTTTAGCGGGAGTTCTCTCCTACGAGCAGTACTTC
>TRBD2|TRBJ2-7|-|TRBV7-9|16
CASSSGLAAGSYEQYF
TGTGCCAGCAGCTCGGGACTAGCGGCTGGGTCCTACGAGCAGTACTTC
>-|TRBJ2-1|-|TRBV28|13
CASSTGPTDEQFF
TGTGCCAGCAGTACAGGTCCTACGGATGAGCAGTTCTTC
>-|TRBJ1-3|-|TRBV30|13
CAWSVLSGNTIYF
TGTGCCTGGAGTGTTCTCAGTGGAAACACCATATATTTT
>-|TRBJ2-2|-|TRBV19|13
CASSTQGPGELFF
TGTGCCAGTAGTACTCAGGGGCCCGGGGAGCTGTTTTTT
>TRBD1|TRBJ1-1|-|TRBV20-1|14
CSAADGQVNTEAFF
TGCAGTGCTGCGGACGGACAGGTGAACACTGAAGCTTTCTTT
>-|TRBJ1-5|-|TRBV15|14
CATSSLISNQPQHF
TGTGCCACCAGCAGCTTAATTAGCAATCAGCCCCAGCATTTT
>TRBD1|TRBJ1-5|-|TRBV12-3/TRBV12-4|16
CASSFPGTGVNQPQHF
TGTGCCAGCAGTTTTCCCGGGACAGGGGTCAATCAGCCCCAGCATTTT
>-|TRBJ1-5|many|TRBV12-3/TRBV12-4|13
CASSANFNQPQHF
TGTGCCAGCAGTGCCAATTTTAATCAGCCCCAGCATTTT
>-|TRBJ2-7|many|TRBV11-2|14
CASSFAQGSYEQYF
TGTGCCAGCAGCTTCGCCCAGGGATCCTACGAGCAGTACTTC
>-|TRBJ2-2|few|TRBV7-8|16
CASSPRGGTNTGELFF
TGTGCCAGCAGCCCTCGGGGCGGGACGAACACCGGGGAGCTGTTTTTT
>TRBD2|TRBJ2-5|-|TRBV7-3|17
CASSFRLAAAPEETQYF
TGTGCCAGCAGCTTCAGACTAGCCGCGGCCCCCGAAGAGACCCAGTACTTC
>-|TRBJ1-5|few|TRBV5-1|17
CASNPWQGLSGNQPQHF
TGCGCCAGCAACCCCTGGCAGGGCCTTAGTGGCAATCAGCCCCAGCATTTT
>-|TRBJ1-1|-|TRBV2|14
CASSNQGSLTEAFF
TGTGCCAGCAGCAATCAGGGATCGTTAACTGAAGCTTTCTTT
>-|TRBJ1-3|many|TRBV11-2|14
CASSAAPDVNTIYF
TGTGCCAGCAGCGCCGCCCCGGACGTAAACACCATATATTTT
>-|TRBJ2-2|few|TRBV11-3|12
CASSLLEEELFF
TGTGCCAGCAGCCTTTTGGAGGAGGAGCTGTTTTTC
>TRBD1|TRBJ2-3|few|TRBV2|15
CASSPEQGSMDTQYF
TGTGCCAGCAGCCCGGAACAGGGGAGCATGGATACGCAGTATTTT